A single sample gave rise to the 32 T cell receptor beta chains below, sequenced in a study of T cell responses to AZD1222 COVID-19 vaccine. Produced via immunoSEQ multiplex PCR; TCRdb's table is partial and in-frame only. There are 130,000 to 150,000 clones in the sample; around 90% occur only once, and roughly 2% lies in the top ten. The source was peripheral blood, collected on day 0 of AZD1222 vaccination. These receptors were collected from an adult in good health.

This clone was counted once. This likely comes from a read error, as the CDR3 has no conserved phenylalanine or tryptophan at its end. Because the CDR3's place on the DNA is in doubt, the DNA is left out and the CDR3 is given as listed by TCRdb. The rearrangement uses TRBV9 and TRBJ2-7. The CDR3 spans 8 amino acids, including both terminal residues. The germline CDR1 and CDR2 sequences are SGDLS and YYNGEE. CDR3: CASSSQKS.

V and J are TRBV13 and TRBJ1-4; 7 bases map to TRBD1. The germline gives CDR1 PRHDT, CDR2 FYEKMQ (reference sequence). Trimming at V came to 5 bases and at J to 6 bases, leaving 12 bases not matched to a gene. This CDR3 is 16 amino acids long. CDR3 protein: CASSLRSGTVYEKLFF. The DNA for the CDR3 is TGTGCCAGCAGCCTCCGCTCCGGGACAGTTTATGAAAAACTGTTTTTT.

The genes are TRBV6-4 and TRBJ2-3; perhaps TRBD2 as D (5 bases). Trimming pared 5 bases from V and 6 bases from J, leaving 12 bases between. This CDR3 has 13 residues. Germline V gene data show CDR1 as MRHNA and CDR2 as SNTAGT. The CDR3 DNA is TGTGCCAGCAGTATTACTAGTATCGATACGCAGTATTTT. Translating gives CASSITSIDTQYF.

The rearrangement uses TRBV4-2 and TRBJ2-7, with TRBD1 as a possible D gene (6 bases). Trimming stripped 4 bases from V and 5 bases from J, with 15 bases between. This CDR3 has 14 residues. Germline assignment: CDR1 LGHNA and CDR2 YNFKEQ. The CDR3 nucleotides are TGTGCCAGCAGCCGGAAACAGGGTGGAGACGAGCAGTACTTC. Translating it yields CASSRKQGGDEQYF.

The rearrangement joins TRBV29-1 to TRBJ2-2, with D perhaps given as TRBD1 or TRBD2 (6 bases each). The CDR3 has 13 residues. Trimming cost V 5 bases and J 3 bases, with 10 bases left between them. CDR1 is SQVTM and CDR2 is ANQGSEA in the germline V gene. CDR3 in amino acids: CSVTGRYTGELFF. In DNA, the CDR3 is TGCAGCGTTACAGGGAGGTACACCGGGGAGCTGTTTTTT.

This chain connects TRBV18 to TRBJ2-6, with D maybe TRBD1 (5 bases). Germline V CDR1 and CDR2: KGHSH, LQKENI. Trimming took off 6 bases at V and 0 bases at J, with 9 bases between the two ends. The CDR3 totals 15 residues. CDR3 DNA: TGTGCCAGCTCGCCAGGGTTCTCTGGGGCCAACGTCCTGACTTTC. Protein sequence: CASSPGFSGANVLTF.

The chain carries TRBV5-1 and TRBJ2-5; a possible D gene is TRBD2 (6 bases). Germline V gene data show CDR1 as SGHRS and CDR2 as YFSETQ. V was pared by 4 bases and J by 5 bases, with 12 bases between. CDR3 length: 13 residues. In DNA, the CDR3 is TGCGCCAGCAGCGCTCGGGGGTGGGAGACCCAGTACTTC. Encoded protein: CASSARGWETQYF.

V gene TRBV27 combines with J gene TRBJ2-4, with 9 bases lining up with TRBD1. The junction had 12 bases not matched to a gene; V was cut back by 4 bases and J by 8 bases. Germline V gene sequence: CDR1 MNHEY, CDR2 SMNVEV (reference sequence). The length of the CDR3 is 16 residues. The CDR3 bases are TGTGCCAGCAGTTCCCGGGACAGGGACAAGGGGGACATTCAGTACTTC. Its translation is CASSSRDRDKGDIQYF.

This chain links TRBV11-2 with TRBJ2-3; the D gene is possibly TRBD1 (6 bases). CDR3 length: 17 amino acids. V shed 6 bases and J shed 0 bases, with 19 bases lying between them. The germline gives CDR1 SGHAT, CDR2 FQNNGV. The CDR3 sequence is CASRPQGLWFSTDTQYF. The CDR3 nucleotides are TGTGCCAGCAGACCACAGGGTCTGTGGTTTAGCACAGATACGCAGTATTTT.

The chain has TRBV21-1 and TRBJ2-6; the DNA was not used to check the table's D call, TRBD1. TRBV21-1 is listed as a pseudogene. The CDR3 consists of 17 residues. CDR3 protein: CASSLWDRGTGANVLTF. The CDR3 region has the DNA TGTGCCAGCAGCCTGTGGGACAGGGGTACTGGGGCCAACGTCCTGACTTTC.

J is TRBJ2-7 and V is TRBV6-5; no clear D gene. Between the trimmed V and J ends, which lost 7 bases and 4 bases, there was a span of 20 bases. The CDR3 covers 15 residues. Germline-derived CDR1 and CDR2 are MNHEY and SVGAGI. The CDR3 sequence is CASILGPAALYEQYF. CDR3 DNA: TGTGCCAGCATCCTAGGACCGGCCGCCCTTTACGAGCAGTACTTC.

The chain links TRBV10-1 to TRBJ1-1; D unclear. V gave up 0 bases and J gave up 3 bases, with 2 bases separating them. Per germline, CDR1 WNHNN and CDR2 SYGVQD (reference sequence). The length of the CDR3 is 12 residues. The CDR3 bases are TGCGCCAGCAGTGAGTCCTACACTGAAGCTTTCTTT. Its protein product is CASSESYTEAFF.

The chain couples TRBV5-8 to TRBJ1-1; D is possibly TRBD1 (5 bases). The CDR3 spans 14 residues. V was pared by 3 bases and J by 1 base, with 10 bases between. Per germline, CDR1 SGHTS and CDR2 YDEGEE. CDR3 sequence: CASSSAGSNTEAFF. The CDR3 bases are TGTGCCAGCAGCTCTGCAGGGTCGAACACTGAAGCTTTCTTT.

In this sample, this clone turned up once. The chain links TRBV6-2 or TRBV6-3 to TRBJ2-7, with D possibly called TRBD1 or TRBD2 (5 bases each). The germline CDR1 and CDR2 sequences are MNHEY and SVGEGT. Trimming took 5 bases from V and 3 from J, leaving 14 bases between them. This CDR3 has 14 residues. The CDR3 loop is CASSPPRGRYEQYF. CDR3 nucleotides: TGTGCCAGCAGTCCCCCGAGGGGCCGCTACGAGCAGTACTTC.

This chain connects TRBV5-1 to TRBJ2-1, with D maybe TRBD2 (6 bases). This CDR3 spans 16 amino acids. Germline V gene lookup returns CDR1 SGHRS and CDR2 YFSETQ. Trimming took 3 bases from V and 9 from J, leaving 22 bases between them. In DNA form, the CDR3 reads TGCGCCAGCAGCTCCCTGGGACTCTCCCGAAGCGGTGAGCAGTTCTTC. It yields the protein CASSSLGLSRSGEQFF.

This sequence joins TRBV6-6 and TRBJ2-7; no clear D. From germline, CDR1 is MNHNY and CDR2 SVGAGI (reference sequence). Trimming pared 8 bases from V and 3 bases from J, leaving 11 bases between. This CDR3 has 12 residues. The CDR3 bases are TGTGCCAGCGAGGTAGCTTGCTACGAGCAGTACTTC. It encodes CASEVACYEQYF.

The CDR3, as DNA: TGTGCCAGCAGTCCCCTCGAGACCCAGTACTTC. Its protein product is CASSPLETQYF. This chain joins TRBV12-3 or TRBV12-4 and TRBJ2-5; no reliable D call. The CDR3 covers 11 residues. The V end was cut by 5 bases, the J end by 5 bases, with 6 bases between.

The chain combines TRBV9 with TRBJ1-6; the D is unclear. The V gene lost 2 bases and the J gene lost 9 bases, with 12 bases spanning the gap. CDR3 length equals 14 residues. The germline V gene has CDR1 SGDLS and CDR2 YYNGEE. The CDR3 here is CASSVGRATSPLHF. DNA of the CDR3: TGTGCCAGCAGCGTCGGGCGAGCCACTTCACCCCTCCACTTT.

This clone has a handful of counts. The chain couples TRBV19 to TRBJ1-4, with D possibly matching TRBD1 (5 bases). The CDR3 spans 18 residues. V was clipped by 4 bases and J by 7 bases, with 25 bases between them. Germline CDR1 and CDR2: LNHDA and SQIVND (reference sequence). CDR3 sequence reads: CASSRWQLSFRASEKLFF. For the CDR3, the DNA is TGTGCCAGTAGTAGGTGGCAACTCTCTTTCAGGGCGAGTGAAAAACTGTTTTTT. Drawing the rest from reference TRBV19 and TRBJ1-4, the complete variable domain is DGGITQSPKYLFRKEGQNVTLSCEQNLNHDAMYWYRQDPGQGLRLIYYSQIVNDFQKGDIAEGYSVSREKKESFPLTVTSAQKNPTAFYLCASSRWQLSFRASEKLFFGSGTQLSVL.

The chain uses TRBV27 and TRBJ1-1; TRBD1 might be the D (6 bases). Per germline, CDR1 MNHEY and CDR2 SMNVEV (reference sequence). Trimming cost V 3 bases and J 1 base, with 15 bases left between them. This CDR3 region has 16 residues. Here the CDR3 reads CASSLDTQGGNTEAFF. The CDR3 DNA is TGTGCCAGCAGTTTGGACACACAGGGCGGGAACACTGAAGCTTTCTTT.

The chain couples TRBV15 to TRBJ2-3; 9 bases are shared with TRBD1. Germline trimming cut 3 bases from V and 4 bases from J; bases unmatched to any gene: 8. The CDR3 is 16 residues long. CDR1 LNHNV and CDR2 YYDKDF come from the germline V gene (reference sequence). In nucleotides, the CDR3 is TGTGCCACCAGCAGGCCCCCGGGACAGGGCCCAGATACGCAGTATTTT. This gives the protein CATSRPPGQGPDTQYF.

CDR3 sequence reads: CASSPRDSSGANVLTF. CDR3 DNA: TGCGCCAGCAGCCCCAGGGACAGCTCTGGGGCCAACGTCCTGACTTTC. V is TRBV5-1 and J is TRBJ2-6; 7 positions match TRBD1. This CDR3 has 16 amino acids. V was clipped by 4 bases and J by 0 bases; unmatched bases: 4. The germline V gene encodes CDR1 SGHRS and CDR2 YFSETQ.

This sequence joins TRBV19 and TRBJ1-1, with D tentatively TRBD1 (6 bases). CDR1 is LNHDA and CDR2 is SQIVND in the germline V gene (reference sequence). This CDR3 spans 16 amino acids. Trimming left V 7 bases short and J 4 bases short, with 22 bases between. DNA for the CDR3: TGTGCCAGTATAGCCCTGGGAGGGGGTTTCGGCACTGAAGCTTTCTTT. This translates into CASIALGGGFGTEAFF.

This clone appeared once. This chain links TRBV7-6 with TRBJ2-3; possible D gene TRBD1, 5 bases. The CDR3 runs 14 residues. Germline CDR1 reads SGHVS; CDR2 reads FNYEAQ. Trimming stripped 5 bases from V and 2 bases from J, with 11 bases between. The DNA of the CDR3 is TGTGCCAGCAGCCTTAGACAGACCACAGATACGCAGTATTTT. This encodes CASSLRQTTDTQYF.

This clone showed up just once. This chain joins TRBV19 and TRBJ2-7; 9 positions match TRBD1. V gave up 8 bases and J gave up 2 bases; unmatched junction bases: 7. Germline assignment: CDR1 LNHDA and CDR2 SQIVND (reference sequence). The CDR3 has 14 amino acids. The CDR3, as DNA: TGTGCCAGTCGAAGGGGGACAGGGACCTACGAGCAGTACTTC. Residues: CASRRGTGTYEQYF.

The chain has TRBV6-2 or TRBV6-3 and TRBJ1-5, with D perhaps matching TRBD1 (6 bases). The CDR3 is 15 residues long. V was clipped by 5 bases and J by 2 bases, with 13 bases between them. Germline lookup yields CDR1 MNHEY and CDR2 SVGEGT. Here the CDR3 reads CASSRTQGGNQPQHF. In DNA form, the CDR3 reads TGTGCCAGCAGTCGGACACAGGGTGGCAATCAGCCCCAGCATTTT.

The J gene is TRBJ2-2, the V gene TRBV27; weak D call: TRBD2 (6 bases). CDR1 MNHEY and CDR2 SMNVEV come from the germline V gene (reference sequence). Deletions cut 8 bases from V and 4 bases from J, with 20 bases between. The CDR3 is made up of 16 amino acids. Written as DNA, the CDR3 is TGTGCCAGCTCCCCCCCGGTGGGGAGGCTCACCGGGGAGCTGTTTTTT. It translates to CASSPPVGRLTGELFF.

The rearrangement joins TRBV4-2 to TRBJ2-7; 7 bases fit TRBD1. With V trimmed by 0 bases and J by 3 bases, 2 bases remained unmatched. The CDR3 extends over 14 amino acids. Germline V gene data show CDR1 as LGHNA and CDR2 as YNFKEQ. This CDR3 is CASSQEGDSYEQYF. The CDR3 bases are TGTGCCAGCAGCCAAGAGGGGGACAGCTACGAGCAGTACTTC.

The chain uses TRBV3-1 (or the pseudogene TRBV3-2) and TRBJ1-1; tentative D call: TRBD1 (5 bases). The CDR3 spans 13 residues. Germline V gene lookup returns CDR1 LGHDT and CDR2 YNNKEL (reference sequence). Trimming took 4 bases from V and 1 from J, leaving 7 bases between them. CDR3 bases: TGTGCCAGCAGCCGTCAGGGGAACACTGAAGCTTTCTTT. Translation: CASSRQGNTEAFF.

This chain uses TRBV7-9 with TRBJ1-2, with 7 bases matching TRBD1. V shed 5 bases, J shed 8 bases, and the junction held 11 bases outside the gene matches. This CDR3 spans 14 amino acids. The germline gives CDR1 SEHNR, CDR2 FQNEAQ (reference sequence). The CDR3 sequence is CASSQGEGAYGYTF. The CDR3 region has the DNA TGTGCCAGCAGCCAAGGGGAGGGGGCTTACGGCTACACCTTC. Using reference TRBV7-9 and TRBJ1-2 for the parts outside the CDR3, the full variable domain is DTGVSQNPRHKITKRGQNVTFRCDPISEHNRLYWYRQTLGQGPEFLTYFQNEAQLEKSRLLSDRFSAERPKGSFSTLEIQRTEQGDSAMYLCASSQGEGAYGYTFGSGTRLTVV.

V gene TRBV28 combines with J gene TRBJ1-3; tentative D call: TRBD1 (6 bases). The length of the CDR3 is 15 residues. V lost 5 bases and J 0 bases, leaving 11 bases between the germline ends. The germline V gene has CDR1 MDHEN and CDR2 SYDVKM. For the CDR3, the DNA is TGTGCCAGCAGTACAGGGACCAACTCTGGAAACACCATATATTTT. Protein: CASSTGTNSGNTIYF.

CDR3 residues: CASSYRVTNEKLFF. The CDR3, as DNA: TGTGCCAGCAGCTACAGGGTGACTAATGAAAAACTGTTTTTT. This sequence joins TRBV7-2 and TRBJ1-4, with D maybe TRBD1 (6 bases). V lost 4 bases and J 2 bases, leaving 8 bases between the germline ends. This CDR3 spans 14 amino acids. Germline V gene lookup returns CDR1 SGHTA and CDR2 FQGNSA.